This T cell receptor (beta chain) was sequenced in a study of identifying expanded T cells in peripheral blood. CDR1 LGHNA and CDR2 YNFKEQ come from the germline V gene. This CDR3 has 15 residues. Between the trimmed V and J ends, which lost 2 bases and 2 bases, there was a span of 10 bases. Clones were read by immunoSEQ multiplex PCR, and TCRdb kept only the in-frame ones, dropping some. The sample records 84,000 or so clones, around 90% being singletons. This clonotype was obtained from a person aged 18 to 75 in good health. Input material: blood. The chain joins TRBV4-2 to TRBJ2-4; weak D call: TRBD1 (5 bases). The CDR3 nucleotides are TGTGCCAGCAGCCAAAGGACACCAACCAAAAACATTCAGTACTTC. This translates into CASSQRTPTKNIQYF.